In this sample, the clone carrying this T cell receptor beta chain turned up a few times. The CDR3 runs 15 residues. Germline V gene lookup returns CDR1 SGDLS and CDR2 YYNGEE. V gave up 6 bases and J gave up 5 bases, with 17 bases separating them. The source of the sample is a study of T cells after yellow fever vaccination. TCRdb re-called the 5' RACE reads through MiXCR, storing one row per CDR3 protein. This table has 300,000 or so distinct CDR3 sequences, around 7% appearing once. The source was PBMCs, collected 45 days after the first yellow fever vaccination. This sequence originates from a man in his late teens or twenties who received the YFV17D yellow fever vaccine. The chain couples TRBV9 to TRBJ1-4; D unresolved. CDR3 region: CASTQEEGFNEKLFF. CDR3 nucleotide sequence: TGTGCCAGCACCCAAGAGGAAGGGTTCAATGAAAAACTGTTTTTT.